Below are 8 T cell receptor beta chains sequenced from a single sample in a study of T cell repertoires in cytomegalovirus infection. TCRdb reanalysed the reads using MiXCR and keeps one entry per CDR3 protein. The profile shows fewer than 400,000 distinct CDR3 sequences, approximately 18% of them singletons. The specimen was PBMCs. The receptors shown here come from a human donor in good health (CMV status not recorded). Some clones in this sample may be carry-over from other donors' samples.

This clonotype appeared a few times. The rearrangement joins TRBV7-2 to TRBJ1-1; TRBD1 agrees at 7 bases. CDR1 is SGHTA, CDR2 FQGNSA, per germline. The CDR3 has 15 amino acids. The trim removed 5 bases at V and 3 bases at J, leaving 9 bases unmatched. CDR3 residues: CASSLRGGGDTEAFF. CDR3 coding DNA: TGTGCCAGCAGCCTCAGGGGGGGGGGGGACACTGAAGCTTTCTTT.

Of note for this clonotype: The junction shows a germline mismatch at one end, possibly a read error. This rearrangement joins TRBV7-3 to TRBJ2-1; 7 bases are a match to TRBD1. This CDR3 has 13 residues. Germline assignment: CDR1 SGHTA and CDR2 FQGTGA. CDR3 sequence (DNA): TGTGCCAGCAAGAAACAGGGGCCCAATCAGCAGTTCTTC. It encodes CASKKQGPNQQFF.

This chain joins TRBV7-9 and TRBJ1-4, with 7 bases fitting TRBD1. Germline V gene sequence: CDR1 SEHNR, CDR2 FQNEAQ (reference sequence). With 3 bases clipped from V and 4 bases from J, the junction kept 11 bases outside the gene matches. This CDR3 region has 17 residues. The CDR3 reads CASSFTTPGQINEKLFF. CDR3 DNA sequence: TGTGCCAGCAGCTTTACGACACCGGGACAGATTAATGAAAAACTGTTTTTT.

This clonotype has at least ten counts. The chain employs TRBV12-3 or TRBV12-4 and TRBJ1-2, with D possibly TRBD1 on 6 matching bases. V lost 4 bases to trimming and J lost 0 bases, with 9 bases between them. This CDR3 spans 14 amino acids. CDR3 bases: TGTGCCAGCAGTTACAGGGTTTCTAACTATGGCTACACCTTC. This codes for CASSYRVSNYGYTF.

The rearrangement links TRBV12-3 or TRBV12-4 to TRBJ1-2, with D perhaps TRBD1 (5 bases). Trimming took 3 bases from V and 0 from J, leaving 11 bases between them. CDR3 length: 15 amino acids. CDR3 amino acids: CASSFFGRANYGYTF. As DNA, the CDR3 is TGTGCCAGCAGTTTCTTTGGCAGGGCTAACTATGGCTACACCTTC.

This clonotype was counted ten times or more. An end of the junction differs from the germline gene, which may be a read error. The CDR3: CASSPQQGIRLF. In nucleotides, the CDR3 is TGTGCCAGCAGCCCTCAACAGGGGATTCGGCTCTTT. V is TRBV7-9 and J is TRBJ2-3, with 7 bases fitting TRBD1. CDR1 SEHNR and CDR2 FQNEAQ come from the germline V gene (reference sequence). The CDR3 is 12 amino acids.

This clonotype showed up many times. The chain employs TRBV7-2 and TRBJ2-3; D unclear. Trimming stripped 5 bases from V and 2 bases from J, with 5 bases between. The CDR3 is 12 residues long. Germline-derived CDR1 and CDR2 are SGHTA and FQGNSA. This CDR3 reads CASSAYTDTQYF. The CDR3 region has the DNA TGTGCCAGCAGCGCCTACACAGATACGCAGTATTTT.

This clonotype was picked up many times. The rearrangement joins TRBV7-2 to TRBJ2-4; TRBD2 is a possible D gene (5 bases). The germline V and J ends were trimmed by 0 bases and 11 bases, with 8 bases remaining between them. Per the germline V gene, CDR1 is SGHTA and CDR2 is FQGNSA. The CDR3 runs to 12 residues. The chain's CDR3 is CASSLAGRVQYF. The CDR3 DNA sequence: TGTGCCAGCAGCTTAGCCGGGCGGGTTCAGTACTTC.